This TCR beta chain was recovered during a study of shared clonotypes between healthy human individuals. The authors combined CD45RO+ cells with CCR7-negative CD45RA+ TemRA cells as CD8 memory. Produced via immunoSEQ multiplex PCR; TCRdb's table is partial and in-frame only. The sample shows 100,000 to 120,000 clones, around 65% of them seen only once. General observations from the study: Naive subsets tended to show greater estimated richness than memory subsets.

Details on this clone: The antigen is undetermined.

Germline lookup yields CDR1 SGHNT and CDR2 YYREEE (reference sequence). V dropped 1 base and J dropped 1 base, with 5 bases sitting between them. CDR3 length: 13 amino acids. This receptor was taken from a woman aged 25 to 39 in good health. Sample: memory CD8+ T cells sorted from blood. Stated subset: CD45RO+ cells pooled with CCR7-negative TemRA cells. The chain is built from TRBV5-4 and TRBJ1-2; D call uncertain. The CDR3: CASSLPGNYGYTF. CDR3 DNA: TGTGCCAGCAGCTTGCCTGGTAACTATGGCTACACCTTC.